This T cell receptor beta chain was recovered during a study of blood T cells in healthy people across ages (dated by TCRdb to between 2014 and 2017). The study in broad terms: In model experiments, template switching captured about one uniquely barcoded TCR beta cDNA molecule for every two T cells. Two additional independent replicas of 1 million unique cDNA reads from the same blood draw were analyzed for two donors (one aged 18 to 30 and one aged 80 or older). The donors were split into four age groups: young (average about 16 years), middle-aged (39), aged (approximately 59) and long-lived (roughly 77). Age-related changes in TCR beta repertoire diversity were measured in the study by deep sequencing normalized with unique cDNA molecular identifiers. To avoid experimental bias, donors of different ages were randomly spread across the sequencing lanes.

The paper as a whole reports these results and caveats: There was a strong correlation between observed TCR beta diversity and the percentage of naive T cells measured by flow cytometry. Estimates of total diversity from one million sequenced T cells were regarded as lower bounds and underestimates. Compared with the aged group, more naive CD4+ T cells, fewer expanded clones and increased TCR diversity were shown by the long-lived group, suggesting age selection. Because profiling used bulk unsorted PBMCs, naive and antigen-experienced compartments could not be compared conclusively. As age increased, observed TCR beta diversity per million T cells dropped in a roughly linear way, and a significant reduction was already evident by age around 41. Because the CMV infection status of the donors was unknown, age-related changes in expanded clonotypes may potentially have been confounded.

The receptor library was made with 5' RACE. Sequenced on an Illumina HiSeq 2500. A second PCR of roughly 7 to 11 cycles was performed with a sample-barcoded 5' primer and a J-beta primer mix. A unique molecular identifier was introduced onto each TCR beta cDNA molecule by a template-switch 5' adaptor carrying 12 random nucleotides. Each sample yielded at least 3 million CDR3-containing paired-end reads. First-strand cDNA synthesis was performed from all RNA using the Mint cDNA synthesis kit, with priming by a TRBC-specific oligonucleotide. After uracil-DNA glycosylase treatment, a first 18-cycle PCR used universal primers M1SS and BC2_uni_R on all cDNA. The study's processing was this. Normalization of each sample was performed by random selection of 1 million high-quality reads, each carrying a distinct molecular identifier. Reads sharing molecular identifiers were discarded rather than binned into consensus sequences. MiTCR, set to a Q25 quality threshold and the strictest error-elimination algorithm, was used for CDR3 identification, clonotype clustering and error correction. A nonparametric unseen species model with Euler transformation was used to estimate a lower bound on total TCR beta diversity. TCRdb applied fastp at Q25 and MiXCR to the public reads, then kept only in-frame beta chains. Merged by CDR3 protein, the rows form single entries marked with the most common genes and DNA. In this record, the V and J calls reflect TCRdb's handling and not the investigators' own analysis. Across this sample there are more than 700,000 distinct CDR3 sequences, with about 45% seen only once. 15% to 20% of the sample belongs to the ten largest clones.

Trimming removed 11 bases from V and 5 bases from J, leaving 19 bases between the germline ends. For CDR1 and CDR2, the germline V gene lists MNHNS and SASEGT. Counted from cysteine to phenylalanine, this CDR3 has 14 amino acids. Only the CDR3 DNA stays, 42 bases, in frame from base 1. The approximately 39 donors, aged roughly 6 to 100 years, were systemically healthy Caucasian individuals from Russia. Each donor gave ten milliliters of peripheral blood, drawn into EDTA-treated Vacutainer tubes. PBMCs were isolated by Ficoll-Paque density-gradient centrifugation, with at least 6 million obtained per sample. Trizol reagent was used to extract total RNA from the PBMCs, yielding at least 5 micrograms per sample. The percentages of naive CD45RAhigh/CD27high T cells were determined by flow cytometry on a PBMC aliquot from every donor. As for this clonotype: Its antigen is currently not known. No base quality information exists; no much larger clone differs at one position.

Sequenced input: blood. The origin of this receptor is a man aged 80 or over in good health. The V and J genes are TRBV6-1 and TRBJ2-1; the D gene is possibly TRBD2, with 6 bases matching. This receptor carries the CDR3 CACHTGTFDNEQFF. The nucleotide sequence is TGTGCCTGTCACACCGGGACTTTCGACAATGAGCAGTTCTTC.